This paragraph covers one T cell receptor beta chain sequence. The antigen remains undetermined. Clones were read by immunoSEQ multiplex PCR, and TCRdb kept only the in-frame ones, dropping some. The repertoire holds some 92,000 clones, with 92% as singletons. These data belong to a study of graft-versus-host responses after intestinal transplantation. Across the whole study: Each of the recipients got a multivisceral, liver-intestinal, or isolated intestinal transplant.

The receptor was isolated from a human donor who received an intestinal transplant. The sample was unstimulated CD4+ T cells sorted from spleen or lymph node cells, taken before intestinal transplant.

CDR3 nucleotide sequence: TGTGCCAGCAGCCAAGATAAGGGGGGAGGTAGATACGAGCAGTACTTC. Translating it yields CASSQDKGGGRYEQYF. The V call is TRBV4-2, the J call TRBJ2-7; D could derive from TRBD1 or TRBD2 (6 bases each). The germline V gene has CDR1 LGHNA and CDR2 YNFKEQ. The V and J ends lost 0 bases and 4 bases respectively, with 16 bases between them. The CDR3 has 16 amino acids.